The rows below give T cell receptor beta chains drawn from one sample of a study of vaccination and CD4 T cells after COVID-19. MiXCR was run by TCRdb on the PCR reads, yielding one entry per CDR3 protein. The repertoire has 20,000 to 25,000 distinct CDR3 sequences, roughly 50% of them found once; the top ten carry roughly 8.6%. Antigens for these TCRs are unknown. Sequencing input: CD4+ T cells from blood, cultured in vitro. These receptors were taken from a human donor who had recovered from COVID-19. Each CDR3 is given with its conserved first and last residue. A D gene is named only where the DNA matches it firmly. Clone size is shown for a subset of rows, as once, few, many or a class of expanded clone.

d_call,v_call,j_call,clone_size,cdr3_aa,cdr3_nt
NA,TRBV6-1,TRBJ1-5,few,CASSDRDQQQPQHF,TGTGCCAGCAGTGACAGGGATCAACAACAGCCCCAGCATTTT
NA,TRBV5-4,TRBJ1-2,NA,CASSPTVTNYGYTF,TGTGCCAGCAGCCCGACGGTGACGAACTATGGCTACACCTTC
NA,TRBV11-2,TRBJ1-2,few,CASSGSGVHYGYTF,TGTGCCAGCAGCGGCTCAGGGGTTCACTATGGCTACACCTTC
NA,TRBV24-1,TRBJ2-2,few,CATSDVGMGIGELFF,TGTGCCACCAGTGATGTAGGGATGGGTATCGGGGAGCTGTTTTTT
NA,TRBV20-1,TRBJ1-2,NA,CSARDYGYTF,TGCAGTGCTAGAGATTATGGCTACACCTTC
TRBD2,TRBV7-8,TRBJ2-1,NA,CASSPRTSGIDSGEQFF,TGTGCCAGCAGCCCTAGGACTAGCGGGATTGATTCGGGTGAGCAGTTCTTC
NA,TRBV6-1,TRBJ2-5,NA,CASTPSGPETQYF,TGTGCCAGCACACCTTCAGGACCGGAGACCCAGTACTTC
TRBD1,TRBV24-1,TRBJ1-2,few,CATSDPGQADLYGYTF,TGTGCCACCAGTGATCCCGGACAGGCAGATCTCTATGGCTACACCTTC
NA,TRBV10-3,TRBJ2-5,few,CAISGSQVPQETQYF,TGTGCCATCAGTGGGTCTCAAGTGCCTCAAGAGACCCAGTACTTC
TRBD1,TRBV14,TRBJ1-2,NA,CASSLWDSPGGYTF,TGTGCCAGCAGCCTATGGGACAGCCCAGGTGGCTACACCTTC
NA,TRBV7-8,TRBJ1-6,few,CASSSGDNYSPLHF,TGTGCCAGCAGCTCTGGGGACAATTATTCACCCCTCCACTTT
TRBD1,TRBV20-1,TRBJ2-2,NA,CSASRTGKTGELFF,TGCAGTGCTAGTCGGACAGGGAAGACCGGGGAGCTGTTTTTT
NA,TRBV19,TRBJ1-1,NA,CASFRQENTEAFF,TGTGCCAGCTTCCGACAGGAAAACACTGAAGCTTTCTTT
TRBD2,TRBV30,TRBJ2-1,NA,CAWSLSRTSGRGGYNEQFF,TGTGCCTGGAGCCTATCCCGGACTAGCGGGAGGGGGGGATACAATGAGCAGTTCTTC
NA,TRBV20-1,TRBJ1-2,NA,CSAPLSSTGNYYGYTF,TGCAGTGCTCCCTTAAGTAGTACAGGGAACTACTATGGCTACACCTTC
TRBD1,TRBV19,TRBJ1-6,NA,CATRQGLGSPLHF,TGTGCCACCAGACAGGGGTTGGGTTCACCCCTCCACTTT
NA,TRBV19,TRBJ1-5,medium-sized,CASRRTANQPQHF,TGTGCCAGTAGGCGGACAGCGAATCAGCCCCAGCATTTT
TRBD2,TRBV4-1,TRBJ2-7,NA,CASSQESQLAGDPYEQYF,TGCGCCAGCAGCCAAGAGAGCCAACTAGCGGGAGACCCCTACGAGCAGTACTTC
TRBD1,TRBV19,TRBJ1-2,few,CASRRTGGFYGYTF,TGTGCCAGTAGGAGGACAGGGGGCTTCTATGGCTACACCTTC
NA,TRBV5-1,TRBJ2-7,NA,CATRTGVMTYEQYF,TGCGCCACGCGCACGGGAGTTATGACCTACGAGCAGTACTTC
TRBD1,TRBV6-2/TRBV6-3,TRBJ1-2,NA,CASSNLDRADYTF,TGTGCCAGCAGTAACCTGGACAGGGCGGACTACACCTTC
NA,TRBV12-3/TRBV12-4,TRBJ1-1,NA,CASSFQGFTEAFF,TGTGCCAGCAGTTTTCAGGGGTTCACTGAAGCTTTCTTT
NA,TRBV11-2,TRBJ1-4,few,CASSLDRSSEKLFF,TGTGCCAGCAGCTTAGATCGATCCAGCGAAAAACTGTTTTTT
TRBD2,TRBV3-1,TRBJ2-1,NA,CASSVAGGYNEQFF,TGTGCCAGCAGCGTAGCGGGAGGCTACAATGAGCAGTTCTTC
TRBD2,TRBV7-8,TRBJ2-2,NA,CASSAPGLAVTGELFF,TGTGCCAGCAGCGCTCCGGGACTAGCAGTTACCGGGGAGCTGTTTTTT
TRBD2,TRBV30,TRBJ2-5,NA,CACRLAGGETQYF,TGTGCCTGTCGACTAGCGGGAGGGGAGACCCAGTACTTC
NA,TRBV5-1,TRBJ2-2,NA,CASSLDRGSAGELFF,TGCGCCAGCAGCTTAGACCGGGGTAGCGCCGGGGAGCTGTTTTTT
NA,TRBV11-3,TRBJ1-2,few,CASSLTSYGATNYGYTF,TGTGCCAGCAGCTTAACCTCGTACGGGGCGACTAACTATGGCTACACCTTC
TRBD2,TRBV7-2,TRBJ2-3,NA,CASSPGRAPTDTQYF,TGTGCCAGCAGCCCTGGGAGGGCCCCGACAGATACGCAGTATTTT
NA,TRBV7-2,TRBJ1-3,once,CASSLDPSGNTIYF,TGTGCCAGCAGCTTAGACCCTTCTGGAAACACCATATATTTT
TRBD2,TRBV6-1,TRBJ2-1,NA,CASNGGTSAAGEQFF,TGTGCCAGCAATGGAGGGACTAGCGCTGCAGGTGAGCAGTTCTTC
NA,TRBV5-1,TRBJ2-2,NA,CASSSSSGGGNTGELFF,TGCGCCAGCAGCTCCTCTAGCGGAGGGGGGAACACCGGGGAGCTGTTTTTT
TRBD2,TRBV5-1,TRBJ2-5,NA,CASSPPGGGQETQYF,TGCGCCAGCAGCCCTCCGGGGGGGGGGCAAGAGACCCAGTACTTC
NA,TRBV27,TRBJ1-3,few,CASSLPPPPRDSGNTIYF,TGTGCCAGCAGTTTGCCGCCCCCCCCGCGTGACTCTGGAAACACCATATATTTT
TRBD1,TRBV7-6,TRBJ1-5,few,CASSSQNRGVGPQHF,TGTGCCAGCAGCTCCCAAAACAGGGGTGTCGGGCCCCAGCATTTT
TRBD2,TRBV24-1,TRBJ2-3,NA,CATSDLFTAGGPPDTQYF,TGTGCCACCAGTGATTTGTTTACAGCGGGAGGGCCTCCAGATACGCAGTATTTT
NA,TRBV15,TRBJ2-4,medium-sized,CATSRDWQGLAKNIQYF,TGTGCCACCAGCAGAGATTGGCAGGGGCTAGCCAAAAACATTCAGTACTTC
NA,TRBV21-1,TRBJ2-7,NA,CASGDTGTYNTYEQYF,TGTGCCAGCGGAGATACCGGGACTTACAATACCTACGAGCAGTACTTC
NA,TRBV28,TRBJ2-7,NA,CASSLSVRLLNEQYF,TGTGCCAGCAGTTTAAGCGTTAGGCTTCTCAACGAGCAGTACTTC
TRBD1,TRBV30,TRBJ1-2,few,CAWSGTGGYTF,TGTGCCTGGAGCGGGACAGGTGGCTACACCTTC
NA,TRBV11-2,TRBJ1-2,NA,CASSLVPGLDFNYGYTF,TGTGCTAGCAGCTTAGTCCCGGGACTTGACTTTAACTATGGCTACACCTTC
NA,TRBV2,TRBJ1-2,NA,CASRRVQGGGGYTF,TGTGCCAGCAGGAGGGTGCAGGGTGGAGGTGGCTACACCTTC
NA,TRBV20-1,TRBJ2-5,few,CSARDLTRGETQYF,TGCAGTGCTAGAGACCTGACTAGAGGAGAGACCCAGTACTTC
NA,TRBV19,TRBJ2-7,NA,CASRAGTRNGEQYF,TGTGCCAGTAGGGCCGGGACACGGAATGGGGAACAGTACTTC
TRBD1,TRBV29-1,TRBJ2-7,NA,CSVRGTGSNYEQYF,TGCAGCGTTCGCGGGACAGGATCAAACTACGAGCAGTACTTC
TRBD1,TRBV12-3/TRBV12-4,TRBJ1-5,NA,CASSPPGQANQPQHF,TGTGCCAGCAGTCCTCCGGGACAGGCCAATCAGCCCCAGCATTTT